Sequencing of this T cell receptor (beta chain) was carried out in a study of blood T cells in healthy people across ages. Together with a sample-barcoded 5' primer, a J-beta primer mix was included in a second PCR lasting about 7 to 11 cycles. Each CDR3 protein gets one entry after TCRdb re-called the 5' RACE reads with MiXCR. The sample consists of roughly 800,000 distinct CDR3 sequences, 25% to 30% of them appearing once. This clonotype has only a few counts. This sample was also put to use in a study of T cells of mothers and their children.

The clonotype was recovered from a boy aged 5 to 17 in good health. The sequencing sample was made of blood.

CDR3 amino acids: CSASPGQGNYEQYF. The CDR3 bases are TGCAGTGCTAGCCCGGGACAGGGAAACTACGAGCAGTACTTC. The J gene is TRBJ2-7, the V gene TRBV20-1, with 9 bases that match TRBD1. Trimming at V came to 3 bases and at J to 3 bases, leaving 6 bases not matched to a gene. This CDR3 spans 14 amino acids. CDR1 DFQATT and CDR2 SNEGSKA come from the germline V gene (reference sequence).